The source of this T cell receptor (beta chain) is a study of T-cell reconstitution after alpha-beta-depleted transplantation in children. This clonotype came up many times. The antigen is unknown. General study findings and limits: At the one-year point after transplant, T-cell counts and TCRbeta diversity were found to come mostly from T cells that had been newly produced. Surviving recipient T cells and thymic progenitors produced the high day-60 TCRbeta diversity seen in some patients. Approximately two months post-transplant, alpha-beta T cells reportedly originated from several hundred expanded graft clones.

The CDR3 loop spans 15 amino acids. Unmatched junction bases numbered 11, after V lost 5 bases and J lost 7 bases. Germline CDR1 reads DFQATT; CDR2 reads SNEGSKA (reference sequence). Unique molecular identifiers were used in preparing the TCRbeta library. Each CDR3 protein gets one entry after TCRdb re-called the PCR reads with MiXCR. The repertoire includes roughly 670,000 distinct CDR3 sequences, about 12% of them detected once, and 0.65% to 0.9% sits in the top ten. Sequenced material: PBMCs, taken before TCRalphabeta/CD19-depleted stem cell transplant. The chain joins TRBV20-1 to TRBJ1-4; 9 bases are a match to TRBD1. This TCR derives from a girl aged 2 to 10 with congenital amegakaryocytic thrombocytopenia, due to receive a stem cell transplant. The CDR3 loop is CSASITGGASEKLFF. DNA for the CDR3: TGCAGTGCTTCAATTACAGGGGGCGCGTCTGAAAAACTGTTTTTT.